This paragraph reports one TCR beta chain. Produced via immunoSEQ multiplex PCR; TCRdb's table is partial and in-frame only. The table includes fewer than 95,000 clones, roughly 85% detected once. The CDR3 is 14 amino acids. Germline lookup yields CDR1 SEHNR and CDR2 FQNEAQ (reference sequence). Deletions cut 3 bases from V and 2 bases from J, with 11 bases between. This entry is derived from a study of glioma-infiltrating T cells after dendritic cell vaccination. Overall study context: Patients received autologous tumor lysate-pulsed dendritic cell vaccination between about 2003 and 2012.

Sample time point: after dendritic cell vaccination, including at tumor progression/relapse. The chain joins TRBV7-9 to TRBJ2-7; D might be TRBD2 (6 bases). This specimen was blood, taken after dendritic cell vaccination. The TCR originated in a human donor with glioblastoma. In DNA, the CDR3 is TGTGCCAGCAGCTTCGGGGGAAACCCCTACGAGCAGTACTTC. This gives the protein CASSFGGNPYEQYF.